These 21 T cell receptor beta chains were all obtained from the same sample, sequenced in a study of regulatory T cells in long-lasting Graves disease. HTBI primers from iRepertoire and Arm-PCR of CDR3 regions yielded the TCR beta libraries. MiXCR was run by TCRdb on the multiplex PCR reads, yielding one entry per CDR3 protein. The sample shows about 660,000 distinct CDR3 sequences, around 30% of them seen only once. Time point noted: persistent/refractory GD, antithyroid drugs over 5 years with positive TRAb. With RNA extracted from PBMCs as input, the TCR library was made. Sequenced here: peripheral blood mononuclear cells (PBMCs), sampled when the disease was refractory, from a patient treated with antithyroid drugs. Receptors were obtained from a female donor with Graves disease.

In DNA, the CDR3 is TGTGCCAGCAGCCAAAACCCCTTCAGCGGGAGACAGGAGCAGTACTTC. It codes for CASSQNPFSGRQEQYF. V is TRBV12-3 or TRBV12-4 and J is TRBJ2-7, with 8 bases matching TRBD2. V was pared by 6 bases and J by 7 bases, with 17 bases of the junction left unmatched. This CDR3 has 16 amino acids.

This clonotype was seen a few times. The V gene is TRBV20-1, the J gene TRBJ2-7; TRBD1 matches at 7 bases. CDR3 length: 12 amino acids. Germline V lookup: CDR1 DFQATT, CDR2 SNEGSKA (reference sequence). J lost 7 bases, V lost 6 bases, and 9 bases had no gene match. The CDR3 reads CSARPGQIEQYF. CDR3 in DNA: TGCAGTGCAAGACCGGGACAGATAGAGCAGTACTTC.

CDR3 protein: CASRGQPENTEAFF. The CDR3 nucleotides are TGTGCCAGCAGGGGACAGCCCGAGAACACTGAAGCTTTCTTT. V and J are TRBV12-3 or TRBV12-4 and TRBJ1-1; 7 nucleotides align to TRBD1. Trimming cost V 6 bases and J 1 base; bases outside gene matches: 5. There are 14 residues in the CDR3.

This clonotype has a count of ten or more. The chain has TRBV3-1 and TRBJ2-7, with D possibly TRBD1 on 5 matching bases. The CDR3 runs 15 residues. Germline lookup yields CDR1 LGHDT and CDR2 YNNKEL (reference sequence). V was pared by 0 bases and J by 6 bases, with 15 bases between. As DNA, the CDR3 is TGTGCCAGCAGCCAAGATCCCCAGGGTTTCGGCGAGCAGTACTTC. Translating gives CASSQDPQGFGEQYF.

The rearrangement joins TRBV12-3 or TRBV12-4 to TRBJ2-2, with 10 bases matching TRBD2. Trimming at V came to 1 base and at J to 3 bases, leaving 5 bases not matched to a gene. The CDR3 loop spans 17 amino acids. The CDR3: CASSLGLAGADTGELFF. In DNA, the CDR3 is TGTGCCAGCAGTTTAGGGCTAGCGGGAGCTGACACCGGGGAGCTGTTTTTT.

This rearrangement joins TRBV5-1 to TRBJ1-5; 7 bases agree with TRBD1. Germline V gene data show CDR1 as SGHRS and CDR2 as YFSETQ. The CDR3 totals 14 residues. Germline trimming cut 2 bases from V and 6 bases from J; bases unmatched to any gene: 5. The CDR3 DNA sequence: TGCGCCAGCAGCTTCGGACAGGACGGTCAGCCCCAGCATTTT. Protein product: CASSFGQDGQPQHF.

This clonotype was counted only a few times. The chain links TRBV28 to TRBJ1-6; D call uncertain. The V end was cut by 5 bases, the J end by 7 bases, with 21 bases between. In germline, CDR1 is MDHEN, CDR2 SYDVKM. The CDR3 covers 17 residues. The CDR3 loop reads CASSPQRVGMRNSPLHF. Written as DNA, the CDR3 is TGTGCCAGCAGTCCCCAACGGGTGGGGATGCGAAATTCACCCCTCCACTTT.

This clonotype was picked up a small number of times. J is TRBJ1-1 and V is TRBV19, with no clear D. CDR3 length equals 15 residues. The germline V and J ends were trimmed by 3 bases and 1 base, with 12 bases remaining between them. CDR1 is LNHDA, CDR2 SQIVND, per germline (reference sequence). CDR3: CASSILGRTNTEAFF. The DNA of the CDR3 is TGTGCCAGTAGTATTTTGGGTCGGACGAACACTGAAGCTTTCTTT.

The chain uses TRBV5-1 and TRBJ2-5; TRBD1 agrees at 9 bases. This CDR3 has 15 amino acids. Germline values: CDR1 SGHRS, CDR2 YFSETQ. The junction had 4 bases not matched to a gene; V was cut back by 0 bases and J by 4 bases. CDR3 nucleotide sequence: TGCGCCAGCAGCTTGGGGACAGGGGTTCCAGAGACCCAGTACTTC. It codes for CASSLGTGVPETQYF.

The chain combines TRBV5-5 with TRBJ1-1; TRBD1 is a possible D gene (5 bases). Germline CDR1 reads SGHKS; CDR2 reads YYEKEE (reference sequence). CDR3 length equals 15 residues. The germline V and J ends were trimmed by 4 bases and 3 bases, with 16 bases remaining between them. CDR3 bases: TGTGCCAGCAGCCCCTTCGTCATCAGGGACACTGAAGCTTTCTTT. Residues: CASSPFVIRDTEAFF.

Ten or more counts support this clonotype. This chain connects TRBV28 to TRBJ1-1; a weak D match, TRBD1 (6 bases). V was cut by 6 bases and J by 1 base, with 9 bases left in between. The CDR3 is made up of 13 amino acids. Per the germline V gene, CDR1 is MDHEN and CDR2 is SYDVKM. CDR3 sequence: CASRRQANTEAFF. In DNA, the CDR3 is TGTGCCAGCAGGAGACAGGCGAACACTGAAGCTTTCTTT.

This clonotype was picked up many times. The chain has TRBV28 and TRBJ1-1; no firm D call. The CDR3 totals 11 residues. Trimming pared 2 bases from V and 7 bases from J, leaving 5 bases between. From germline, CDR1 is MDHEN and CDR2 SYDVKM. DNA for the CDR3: TGTGCCAGCAGTTTACTTGGTGAAGCTTTCTTT. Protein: CASSLLGEAFF.

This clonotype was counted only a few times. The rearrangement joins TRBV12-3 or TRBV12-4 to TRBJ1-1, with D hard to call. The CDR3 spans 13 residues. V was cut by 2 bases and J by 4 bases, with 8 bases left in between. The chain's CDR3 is CASSLSHGTEAFF. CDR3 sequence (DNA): TGTGCCAGCAGTTTATCTCACGGCACTGAAGCTTTCTTT.

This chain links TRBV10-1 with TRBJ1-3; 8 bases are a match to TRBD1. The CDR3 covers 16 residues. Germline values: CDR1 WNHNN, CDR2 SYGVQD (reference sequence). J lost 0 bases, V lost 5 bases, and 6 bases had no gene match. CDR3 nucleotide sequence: TGCGCCAGCAGTTACGACAGGGGCGCCTCTGGAAACACCATATATTTT. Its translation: CASSYDRGASGNTIYF.

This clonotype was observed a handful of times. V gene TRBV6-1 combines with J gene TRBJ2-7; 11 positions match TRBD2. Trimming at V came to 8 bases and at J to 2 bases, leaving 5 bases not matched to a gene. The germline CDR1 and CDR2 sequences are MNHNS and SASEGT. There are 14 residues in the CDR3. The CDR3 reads CASLRLAGTYEQYF. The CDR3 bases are TGTGCCAGCTTACGACTAGCGGGAACCTACGAGCAGTACTTC.

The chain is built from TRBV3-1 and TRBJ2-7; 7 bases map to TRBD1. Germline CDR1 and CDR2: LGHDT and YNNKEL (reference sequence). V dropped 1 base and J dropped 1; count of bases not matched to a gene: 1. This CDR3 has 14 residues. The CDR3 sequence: CASSQAGQSYEQYF. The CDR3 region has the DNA TGTGCCAGCAGCCAAGCGGGACAGTCCTACGAGCAGTACTTC.

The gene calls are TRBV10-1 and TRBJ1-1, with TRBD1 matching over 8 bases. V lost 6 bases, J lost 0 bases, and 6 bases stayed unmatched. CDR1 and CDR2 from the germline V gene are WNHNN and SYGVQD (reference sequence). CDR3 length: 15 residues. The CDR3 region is CASSRDRLMNTEAFF. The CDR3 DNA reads TGCGCCAGCAGCCGGGACAGGCTAATGAACACTGAAGCTTTCTTT.

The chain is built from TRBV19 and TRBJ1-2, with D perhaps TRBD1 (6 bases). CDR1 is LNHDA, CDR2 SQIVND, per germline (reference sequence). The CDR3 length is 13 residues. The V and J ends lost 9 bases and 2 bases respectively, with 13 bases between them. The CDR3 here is CASSHRENYGYTF. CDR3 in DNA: TGTGCCAGCAGTCACAGGGAGAACTATGGCTACACCTTC.

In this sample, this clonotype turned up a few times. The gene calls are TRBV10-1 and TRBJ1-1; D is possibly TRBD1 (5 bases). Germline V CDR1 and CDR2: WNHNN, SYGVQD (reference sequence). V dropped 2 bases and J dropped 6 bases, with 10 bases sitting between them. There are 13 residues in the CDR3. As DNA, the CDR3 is TGCGCCAGCAGTGAGAGGGGAAGCGCTGAAGCTTTCTTT. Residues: CASSERGSAEAFF.

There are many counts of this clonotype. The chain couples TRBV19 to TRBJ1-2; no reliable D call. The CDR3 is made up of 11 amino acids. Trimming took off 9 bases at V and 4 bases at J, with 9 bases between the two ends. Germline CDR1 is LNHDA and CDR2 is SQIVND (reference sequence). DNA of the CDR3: TGTGCCAGCAAGGGAGGCTATGGCTACACCTTC. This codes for CASKGGYGYTF.

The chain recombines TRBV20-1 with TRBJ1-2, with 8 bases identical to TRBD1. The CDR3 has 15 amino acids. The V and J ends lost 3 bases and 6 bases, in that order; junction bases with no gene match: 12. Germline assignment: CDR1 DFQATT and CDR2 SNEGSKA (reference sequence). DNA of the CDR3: TGCAGTGCTAGCGCTACGGCAGGGGGCTTGGATGGCTACACCTTC. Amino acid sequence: CSASATAGGLDGYTF.